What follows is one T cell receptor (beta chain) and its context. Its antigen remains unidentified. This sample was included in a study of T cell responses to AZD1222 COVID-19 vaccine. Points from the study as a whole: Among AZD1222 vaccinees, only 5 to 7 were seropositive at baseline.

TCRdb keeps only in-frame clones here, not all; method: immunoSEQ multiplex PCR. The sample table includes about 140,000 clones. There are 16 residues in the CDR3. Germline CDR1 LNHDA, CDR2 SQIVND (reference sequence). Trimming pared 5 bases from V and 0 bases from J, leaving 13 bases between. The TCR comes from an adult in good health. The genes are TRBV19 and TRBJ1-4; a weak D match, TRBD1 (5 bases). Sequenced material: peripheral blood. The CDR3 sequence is CASSGRGTPTNEKLFF. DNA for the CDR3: TGTGCCAGTAGTGGGAGGGGAACCCCAACTAATGAAAAACTGTTTTTT. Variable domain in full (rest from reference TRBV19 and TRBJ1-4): DGGITQSPKYLFRKEGQNVTLSCEQNLNHDAMYWYRQDPGQGLRLIYYSQIVNDFQKGDIAEGYSVSREKKESFPLTVTSAQKNPTAFYLCASSGRGTPTNEKLFFGSGTQLSVL.